The T cell receptor beta chain under discussion was sequenced for a study of control samples from healthy donors and cancer patients. This clone was detected only once. V lost 1 base and J lost 1, with 5 bases in between. Germline CDR1 reads SEHNR; CDR2 reads FQNEAQ (reference sequence). The CDR3 covers 14 residues. Sequencing was performed with immunoSEQ multiplex PCR; in TCRdb, only in-frame clones are kept and a portion is missing. The sample includes some 200,000 clones, roughly 91% of them seen just once. The sequence derives from a woman aged 25 to 39 in good health. The sequencing input was blood. The V gene is TRBV7-9, the J gene TRBJ2-4, with D unresolved. The CDR3 is CASSLEGAKNIQYF. The CDR3 DNA follows: TGTGCCAGCAGCTTAGAAGGGGCCAAAAACATTCAGTACTTC.